These 27 T cell receptor beta chains share one sample of origin, sequenced in a study of beta chain features in type 1 diabetes. Study-wide findings and caveats: Moderately but significantly shorter TCRB CDR3s were found in Type 1 diabetes patients in all four CD4+ subsets.

The isolated RNA, all of it, was reverse transcribed, so expressed TCRB transcripts were what got sequenced. Data came from immunoSEQ multiplex PCR; TCRdb stores just in-frame clones and leaves some out. The sample has 630,000 or so clones; over 12% are singletons. Their target antigens are unknown. What was sequenced was naive CD4+ T cells from blood. The receptors derive from a young man with type 1 diabetes.

On this clone: The sample carries other DNA sequences with the same CDR3. The chain couples TRBV28 to TRBJ2-1; unclear D gene. V dropped 3 bases and J dropped 7 bases, with 7 bases sitting between them. CDR3 size: 12 residues. The V gene's germline CDR1 is MDHEN and CDR2 SYDVKM. CDR3 residues: CASSLSGNEQFF. CDR3 DNA sequence: TGTGCCAGCAGTTTGTCTGGTAATGAGCAGTTCTTC. The variable domain in full, completed from reference TRBV28 and TRBJ2-1, reads DVKVTQSSRYLVKRTGEKVFLECVQDMDHENMFWYRQDPGLGLRLIYFSYDVKMKEKGDIPEGYSVSREKKERFSLILESASTNQTSMYLCASSLSGNEQFFGPGTRLTVL.

This clone was seen more than once but under ten times. The J gene is TRBJ1-1, the V gene TRBV19; tentative D call: TRBD1 (5 bases). The CDR3 spans 14 residues. Germline assignment: CDR1 LNHDA and CDR2 SQIVND (reference sequence). V was trimmed by 5 bases and J by 1 base, leaving 11 bases between them. CDR3 sequence reads: CASSGWGPNTEAFF. The CDR3 DNA reads TGTGCCAGTAGTGGTTGGGGCCCGAACACTGAAGCTTTCTTT.

The CDR3 reads CASSTTGRQETQYF. CDR3 in DNA: TGTGCCAGTAGTACCACAGGCCGCCAAGAGACCCAGTACTTC. The chain links TRBV19 to TRBJ2-5, with D maybe TRBD1 (5 bases). Trimming pared 4 bases from V and 1 base from J, leaving 10 bases between. CDR3 size: 14 residues. The V gene's germline CDR1 is LNHDA and CDR2 SQIVND (reference sequence).

The rearrangement joins TRBV5-1 to TRBJ2-1, with D possibly called TRBD1 or TRBD2 (6 bases each). Trimming pared 4 bases from V and 3 bases from J, leaving 14 bases between. Looked up from germline, CDR1 is SGHRS and CDR2 is YFSETQ. The CDR3 runs to 15 residues. This CDR3 reads CASSLSRGDYNEQFF. In DNA, the CDR3 is TGCGCCAGCAGCCTCTCGAGGGGGGACTACAATGAGCAGTTCTTC.

This clone turned up a few times. The CDR3 end shows no conserved phenylalanine or tryptophan, and so a read error is likely. It is unclear where the CDR3 begins or ends on the DNA, so no DNA is shown, and the CDR3 is as TCRdb lists it. This CDR3 reads CASSFPGSVASI. V is TRBV5-4 and J is TRBJ2-2; the table's D call, TRBD2, has no DNA check behind it. Germline loops: CDR1 SGHNT, CDR2 YYREEE (reference sequence). The CDR3 comprises 12 residues, both ends counted.

This clone was seen more than once but under ten times. Additional DNA sequences in this sample encode the identical CDR3. V and J are TRBV6-5 and TRBJ2-7; 9 nucleotides line up with TRBD2. This CDR3 is built from 15 residues. The trim removed 0 bases at V and 1 base at J, leaving 1 base unmatched. Germline V gene lookup returns CDR1 MNHEY and CDR2 SVGAGI. DNA of the CDR3: TGTGCCAGCAGTTACTCACTAGCGGGTTCCTACGAGCAGTACTTC. Its translation: CASSYSLAGSYEQYF.

There are a few counts of this clone. The chain has TRBV30 and TRBJ2-1; 11 bases align to TRBD2. The ends lost 8 bases at V and 4 bases at J; junction bases unmatched: 4. Germline V gives CDR1 GTSNPN, CDR2 SVGIG (reference sequence). The CDR3 contains 13 residues. DNA of the CDR3: TGTGCCAGACGGACTAGCGGGTACAATGAGCAGTTCTTC. Protein sequence: CARRTSGYNEQFF.

The rearrangement links TRBV28 to TRBJ1-1; D not resolved. Per the germline V gene, CDR1 is MDHEN and CDR2 is SYDVKM. With 5 bases removed from V and 0 bases from J, the gap between germline ends came to 13 bases. The CDR3 is made up of 15 amino acids. CDR3 protein: CASSLPGPMNTEAFF. CDR3 in DNA: TGTGCCAGCAGTCTACCCGGACCGATGAACACTGAAGCTTTCTTT.

The table lists this clone with a few counts. The rearrangement uses TRBV2 and TRBJ1-5, with a possible D match to TRBD1 (5 bases). Germline-derived CDR1 and CDR2 are SNHLY and FYNNEI. Trimming left V 4 bases short and J 2 bases short, with 12 bases between. This CDR3 has 15 amino acids. The CDR3 coding sequence is TGTGCCAGCAGTGGAGACAGAAGTGGCAATCAGCCCCAGCATTTT. This translates into CASSGDRSGNQPQHF.

The chain recombines TRBV15 with TRBJ2-7; D is possibly TRBD1 (6 bases). The V end was cut by 1 base, the J end by 0 bases, with 10 bases between. Looked up from germline, CDR1 is LNHNV and CDR2 is YYDKDF (reference sequence). The CDR3 contains 15 residues. CDR3 sequence reads: CATSRGGQLSYEQYF. The CDR3 region has the DNA TGTGCCACCAGCAGAGGAGGACAGCTCTCCTACGAGCAGTACTTC. The full variable domain, completed using reference TRBV15 and TRBJ2-7, is DAMVIQNPRYQVTQFGKPVTLSCSQTLNHNVMYWYQQKSSQAPKLLFHYYDKDFNNEADTPDNFQSRRPNTSFCFLDIRSPGLGDTAMYLCATSRGGQLSYEQYFGPGTRLTVT.

The chain has TRBV28 and TRBJ1-2; 7 positions match TRBD1. This CDR3 region has 12 residues. Germline CDR1 is MDHEN and CDR2 is SYDVKM. The J segment lost 6 bases and the V segment lost 6 bases, leaving 4 bases of the junction unmatched. The CDR3 here is CASSPQGNGYTF. Written as DNA, the CDR3 is TGTGCCAGCAGCCCACAGGGGAATGGCTACACCTTC.

This chain connects TRBV27 to TRBJ1-5; the D is unclear. The CDR3 totals 15 residues. Trimming cost V 2 bases and J 2 bases, with 10 bases left between them. The germline V gene encodes CDR1 MNHEY and CDR2 SMNVEV (reference sequence). This CDR3 reads CASSLGRKGNQPQHF. In DNA form, the CDR3 reads TGTGCCAGCAGTTTAGGGAGGAAGGGCAATCAGCCCCAGCATTTT.

The chain is built from TRBV18 and TRBJ1-5, with TRBD1 as a possible D gene (5 bases). Trimming removed 4 bases from V and 0 bases from J, with 10 bases in between. This CDR3 has 15 amino acids. Germline values: CDR1 KGHSH, CDR2 LQKENI. The CDR3: CASSLGGNSNQPQHF. As DNA, the CDR3 is TGTGCCAGCTCACTTGGGGGTAATAGCAATCAGCCCCAGCATTTT. Full variable domain (rest looked up from reference TRBV18 and TRBJ1-5): NAGVMQNPRHLVRRRGQEARLRCSPMKGHSHVYWYRQLPEEGLKFMVYLQKENIIDESGMPKERFSAEFPKEGPSILRIQQVVRGDSAAYFCASSLGGNSNQPQHFGDGTRLSIL.

This clone was seen more than once but under ten times. V gene TRBV30 combines with J gene TRBJ2-5; D possibly matches TRBD1 or TRBD2 (6 bases each). The germline CDR1 and CDR2 sequences are GTSNPN and SVGIG (reference sequence). The CDR3 totals 13 residues. V was pared by 5 bases and J by 3 bases, with 13 bases between. CDR3: CAWEGGLKETQYF. The CDR3 DNA is TGTGCCTGGGAGGGGGGCCTCAAAGAGACCCAGTACTTC. The whole variable domain, remainder taken from reference TRBV30 and TRBJ2-5, is SQTIHQWPATLVQPVGSPLSLECTVEGTSNPNLYWYRQAAGRGLQLLFYSVGIGQISSEVPQNLSASRPQDRQFILSSKKLLLSDSGFYLCAWEGGLKETQYFGPGTRLLVL.

V gene TRBV11-3 combines with J gene TRBJ2-3; 10 nucleotides agree with TRBD1. CDR1 SGHNT and CDR2 YENEEA come from the germline V gene. The V and J ends lost 5 bases and 1 base, in that order; junction bases with no gene match: 9. The CDR3 consists of 17 residues. The CDR3 spells CASSLGTGTGGTDTQYF. CDR3 DNA sequence: TGTGCCAGCAGCCTGGGAACCGGGACAGGGGGCACAGATACGCAGTATTTT.

Here the CDR3 DNA reads TGCGCCAGCAGCCAAGAAGGGGCTCAGAGATTAGGGGATACGCAGTATTTT. Protein sequence: CASSQEGAQRLGDTQYF. The chain combines TRBV4-3 with TRBJ2-3; weak D call: TRBD1 (5 bases). V was trimmed by 0 bases and J by 6 bases, leaving 19 bases between them. Germline V gives CDR1 LGHNA, CDR2 YSLEER. The CDR3 has 17 amino acids.

The CDR3 spells CATSRATRSYTDTQYF. CDR3 nucleotides: TGTGCCACCAGCAGAGCGACCAGAAGCTACACAGATACGCAGTATTTT. The V call is TRBV15, the J call TRBJ2-3; D ambiguous. This CDR3 has 16 residues. The V and J ends lost 1 base and 2 bases respectively, with 13 bases between them. CDR1 and CDR2 (germline): LNHNV, YYDKDF (reference sequence).

The chain links TRBV7-9 to TRBJ1-2; D call uncertain. There are 12 residues in the CDR3. The V and J ends lost 5 bases and 8 bases respectively, with 12 bases between them. Germline assignment: CDR1 SEHNR and CDR2 FQNEAQ (reference sequence). The CDR3 nucleotides are TGTGCCAGCAGCCCGTGGGCGGGCGGCTACACCTTC. This gives the protein CASSPWAGGYTF.

In DNA, the CDR3 is TGTGCCAGCAGTCAGTCGGGGCATCCCAATCCCGAGCAGTACTTC. It codes for CASSQSGHPNPEQYF. The chain has TRBV28 and TRBJ2-7, with D perhaps matching TRBD1 or TRBD2 (5 bases each). Germline CDR1 is MDHEN and CDR2 is SYDVKM. The V end lost 5 bases, the J end lost 6 bases, and 20 bases lay between the germline ends. There are 15 residues in the CDR3.

A few counts support this clone. The CDR3 DNA reads as TGTGCCAGTAGTAAGATAGCGGATGGCTCCTACAATGAGCAGTTCTTC. Translating it yields CASSKIADGSYNEQFF. The chain uses TRBV19 and TRBJ2-1, with a possible D match to TRBD2 (6 bases). This CDR3 contains 16 residues. V lost 4 bases to trimming and J lost 0 bases, with 13 bases between them. Looked up from germline, CDR1 is LNHDA and CDR2 is SQIVND (reference sequence).

This clone appeared a few times. The chain employs TRBV9 and TRBJ2-1; D is possibly TRBD2 (5 bases). There are 16 residues in the CDR3. V was pared by 4 bases and J by 4 bases, with 18 bases between. The germline gives CDR1 SGDLS, CDR2 YYNGEE. The CDR3: CASSLRTAAGYNEQFF. The CDR3 coding sequence is TGTGCCAGCAGCTTACGGACTGCGGCCGGTTACAATGAGCAGTTCTTC.

This chain connects TRBV30 to TRBJ2-6, with D uncertain. This CDR3 is 14 amino acids long. Per germline, CDR1 GTSNPN and CDR2 SVGIG (reference sequence). The V gene lost 5 bases and the J gene lost 0 bases, with 8 bases spanning the gap. The CDR3 DNA reads TGTGCCTGGGCCATAAACTCTGGGGCCAACGTCCTGACTTTC. It specifies CAWAINSGANVLTF.

This clone appeared many times. The rearrangement joins TRBV23-1 to TRBJ2-3; no clear D gene. TRBV23-1 is sorted into the ORF group, with uncertain function. The V and J ends lost 8 bases and 2 bases respectively, with 14 bases between them. The CDR3 sequence is 14 residues long. The CDR3 bases are TGCGCCAGCGGAAAACCTCGGAACACAGATACGCAGTATTTT. Its translation: CASGKPRNTDTQYF.

This rearrangement joins TRBV13 to TRBJ2-7, with D hard to call. CDR1 is PRHDT, CDR2 FYEKMQ, per germline (reference sequence). This CDR3 contains 11 residues. The germline V and J ends were trimmed by 3 bases and 5 bases, with 5 bases remaining between them. This chain's CDR3 is CASSLIDEQYF. DNA of the CDR3: TGTGCCAGCAGCTTGATTGACGAGCAGTACTTC.

The chain has TRBV7-8 and TRBJ1-4; D gene uncertain. The V end was cut by 0 bases, the J end by 7 bases, with 6 bases between. The length of the CDR3 is 13 residues. Germline loops: CDR1 SGHVS, CDR2 FQNEAQ. In nucleotides, the CDR3 is TGTGCCAGCAGCTTAGCCGGTGGTGAAAAACTGTTTTTT. Protein sequence: CASSLAGGEKLFF.

The chain couples TRBV27 to TRBJ2-7; 8 bases map to TRBD2. The germline V gene encodes CDR1 MNHEY and CDR2 SMNVEV (reference sequence). The CDR3 sequence is 13 residues long. The ends lost 7 bases at V and 3 bases at J; junction bases unmatched: 5. CDR3 nucleotide sequence: TGTGCCAGCACTAAAGCGGGAGTCTACGAGCAGTACTTC. Residues: CASTKAGVYEQYF.

The J gene is TRBJ2-7, the V gene TRBV30; no clear D. The V end was cut by 3 bases, the J end by 3 bases, with 6 bases between. CDR1 GTSNPN and CDR2 SVGIG come from the germline V gene (reference sequence). The CDR3 totals 11 residues. CDR3 coding DNA: TGTGCCTGGAGGCAGATCTACGAGCAGTACTTC. Translated, it gives CAWRQIYEQYF.